The 19 T cell receptor beta chains given below trace back to one sample, sequenced in a study of blood T cell repertoires in COVID-19. Sequencing used immunoSEQ multiplex PCR; TCRdb keeps in-frame clones, though not all of them. The profile shows almost 85,000 clones, roughly 91% of them singletons. Sequencing was carried out using PBMCs or T cells enriched from blood (not recorded which). Receptors were obtained from a woman in her 50s with acute COVID-19.

V is TRBV4-1 and J is TRBJ2-2; a weak D match, TRBD1 (5 bases). Germline values: CDR1 MGHRA, CDR2 YSYEKL. The CDR3 has 14 amino acids. V lost 2 bases and J lost 7, with 11 bases in between. In DNA, the CDR3 is TGCGCCAGCAGCCAAAATGGGCAGGGCGGGGAGCTGTTTTTT. Encoded protein: CASSQNGQGGELFF.

The gene calls are TRBV10-1 and TRBJ1-4, with TRBD1 identical over 7 bases. V gave up 9 bases and J gave up 2 bases; unmatched junction bases: 9. The CDR3 length is 15 residues. CDR1 and CDR2 (germline): WNHNN, SYGVQD (reference sequence). The CDR3 DNA reads as TGCGCCAGGAGGGGGCTTGGATCGACTAATGAAAAACTGTTTTTT. Protein product: CARRGLGSTNEKLFF.

This clone was seen just once. In DNA, the CDR3 is TGTGCCTGGAGTGTCACAGGCTATGGCTACACCTTC. It codes for CAWSVTGYGYTF. This rearrangement joins TRBV30 to TRBJ1-2; the D gene is possibly TRBD1 (5 bases). The CDR3 is made up of 12 amino acids. CDR1 is GTSNPN and CDR2 is SVGIG in the germline V gene (reference sequence). Trimming took off 0 bases at V and 4 bases at J, with 6 bases between the two ends.

V gene TRBV21-1 combines with J gene TRBJ2-1; TRBD2 was called by the table and not checked on the DNA. TRBV21-1 is marked as a pseudogene. CDR3 length equals 19 residues. The CDR3 region has the DNA TGTGCCAGCAGCAAAGGACAAAAAAAGAGCGGAAGCTCCTACAATGAGCAGTTCTTC. Amino acids: CASSKGQKKSGSSYNEQFF.

The chain is built from TRBV10-3 and TRBJ2-1; D call uncertain. The V gene lost 1 base and the J gene lost 4 bases, with 11 bases spanning the gap. This CDR3 is built from 15 residues. CDR1 and CDR2 from the germline V gene are ENHRY and SYGVKD. DNA for the CDR3: TGTGCCATCAGTGAGTGGCCGGAGTCATACAATGAGCAGTTCTTC. Translating it yields CAISEWPESYNEQFF.

This chain joins TRBV7-9 and TRBJ2-1, with 8 positions matching TRBD1. The CDR3 has 16 residues. Germline V CDR1 and CDR2: SEHNR, FQNEAQ (reference sequence). V was pared by 4 bases and J by 8 bases, with 13 bases of the junction left unmatched. CDR3 DNA: TGTGCCAGCAGCTCCTTGGACAGGGACAACGGGGATGAGCAGTTCTTC. Protein product: CASSSLDRDNGDEQFF.

The rearrangement uses TRBV27 and TRBJ1-6; a possible D gene is TRBD1 (6 bases). CDR3 length equals 15 residues. The germline CDR1 and CDR2 sequences are MNHEY and SMNVEV (reference sequence). Trimming removed 10 bases from V and 6 bases from J, with 19 bases in between. CDR3 DNA: TGTGCCACTAAAGACCGAGGGGGACCTAATTCACCCCTCCACTTT. Encoded protein: CATKDRGGPNSPLHF.

This chain connects TRBV6-5 to TRBJ1-1; D not certain. The CDR3 length is 14 residues. Germline V gene sequence: CDR1 MNHEY, CDR2 SVGAGI. Deletions cut 2 bases from V and 2 bases from J, with 9 bases between. CDR3: CASSYMAENTEAFF. CDR3 DNA: TGTGCCAGCAGTTACATGGCCGAAAACACTGAAGCTTTCTTT.

J is TRBJ2-3 and V is TRBV9; 7 bases agree with TRBD2. Trimming cost V 0 bases and J 9 bases; bases outside gene matches: 10. The CDR3 extends over 15 amino acids. Germline CDR1 SGDLS, CDR2 YYNGEE. In nucleotides, the CDR3 is TGTGCCAGCAGCGTAGAAGGCGGGAGTGGTGGGACGCAGTATTTT. Residues: CASSVEGGSGGTQYF.

The chain employs TRBV30 and TRBJ1-6; D gene ambiguous. The germline V gene encodes CDR1 GTSNPN and CDR2 SVGIG (reference sequence). V was pared by 5 bases and J by 5 bases, with 7 bases between. This CDR3 is 12 amino acids long. The CDR3 coding sequence is TGTGCCTGGGGGCAGAATAATTCACCCCTCCACTTT. Encoded protein: CAWGQNNSPLHF.

In nucleotides, the CDR3 is TGTGCCAGTAGTACCCGGACTAGCGGGAGGAATTTGGCCGAGCAGTACTTC. It codes for CASSTRTSGRNLAEQYF. V and J are TRBV19 and TRBJ2-7; 14 nucleotides align to TRBD2. This CDR3 is built from 17 residues. J gave up 6 bases and V 4 bases, and 11 bases lay outside the gene matches. Germline V gene sequence: CDR1 LNHDA, CDR2 SQIVND (reference sequence).

There are a few counts of this clone. The chain couples TRBV5-3 to TRBJ2-7; TRBD2 might be the D (5 bases). TRBV5-3 is known as an ORF, though its function is uncertain. Trimming removed 3 bases at V and 0 bases at J, with 13 bases between. The CDR3 contains 15 residues. In DNA form, the CDR3 reads TGTGCCAGAAGCTCCATAAGGAGGTCCTCCTACGAGCAGTACTTC. Translation gives CARSSIRRSSYEQYF.

V and J are TRBV5-6 and TRBJ1-2, with TRBD1 identical over 8 bases. This CDR3 is 14 amino acids long. V shed 6 bases, J shed 2 bases, and the junction held 6 bases outside the gene matches. Germline V lookup: CDR1 SGHDT, CDR2 YYEEEE. CDR3 region: CASTLDRGNYGYTF. CDR3 DNA: TGTGCCAGCACCTTAGACAGGGGAAACTATGGCTACACCTTC.

This clone was seen once. DNA of the CDR3: TGCGCCAGCAGCCAAGTCGGAGGGAGGAGCCCAGATACGCAGTATTTT. Its protein product is CASSQVGGRSPDTQYF. The chain employs TRBV4-3 and TRBJ2-3; perhaps TRBD2 as D (6 bases). There are 16 residues in the CDR3. The ends were cut back, 1 base at V and 4 bases at J, with 15 bases in the middle. Germline-derived CDR1 and CDR2 are LGHNA and YSLEER.

The chain couples TRBV4-1 to TRBJ2-5, with a possible D match to TRBD1 (6 bases). CDR3 size: 16 residues. Germline-derived CDR1 and CDR2 are MGHRA and YSYEKL. Trimming took 0 bases from V and 2 from J, leaving 13 bases between them. CDR3 nucleotide sequence: TGCGCCAGCAGCCAAGATTGGGACAACGGACAAGAGACCCAGTACTTC. Translating gives CASSQDWDNGQETQYF.

The J gene is TRBJ2-1, the V gene TRBV5-8; 14 nucleotides match TRBD2. This CDR3 is built from 19 residues. V lost 0 bases, J lost 7 bases, and 12 bases stayed unmatched. Germline assignment: CDR1 SGHTS and CDR2 YDEGEE. The CDR3 nucleotides are TGTGCCAGCAGCTTGGGCGAGACTAGCGGGAGGGGGACACGAAATGAGCAGTTCTTC. The encoded protein is CASSLGETSGRGTRNEQFF.

V gene TRBV4-2 combines with J gene TRBJ2-1; 7 nucleotides align to TRBD2. The CDR3 is made up of 15 amino acids. With 0 bases clipped from V and 8 bases from J, the junction kept 7 bases outside the gene matches. From germline, CDR1 is LGHNA and CDR2 YNFKEQ. The CDR3 protein is CASSQEPAGMDEQFF. The CDR3, as DNA: TGTGCCAGCAGCCAAGAACCAGCGGGAATGGATGAGCAGTTCTTC.

The genes are TRBV24-1 and TRBJ1-5, with D perhaps matching TRBD1 (6 bases). The CDR3 totals 13 residues. The V gene lost 5 bases and the J gene lost 7 bases, with 11 bases spanning the gap. Germline V CDR1 and CDR2: KGHDR, SFDVKD. The CDR3 DNA follows: TGTGCCACCAGTGTAGCAGGGGAGCAGCCCCAGCATTTT. Translating gives CATSVAGEQPQHF.

This rearrangement joins TRBV5-6 to TRBJ1-2; 8 bases line up with TRBD1. CDR1 and CDR2 (germline): SGHDT, YYEEEE. This CDR3 spans 13 amino acids. J gave up 5 bases and V 4 bases, and 4 bases lay outside the gene matches. The CDR3 reads CASSGQGEYGYTF. The CDR3 DNA is TGTGCCAGCAGCGGACAGGGAGAGTATGGCTACACCTTC.